This is a list of T cell receptor beta chains from one sample in a study of cytomegalovirus exposure and HLA in healthy donors. Sequencing was performed with immunoSEQ multiplex PCR; in TCRdb, only in-frame clones are kept and a portion is missing. This table holds roughly 160,000 clones, roughly 84% found once. Sequencing was performed on PBMCs. The source of these receptors is a man between 25 and 39 years old in good health and CMV-seropositive. CDR3s include the opening cysteine and the closing phenylalanine or tryptophan. A D gene is named only where the DNA matches it firmly. Not every row has a clone size; where given, it reads once, few, many or a size class.

length: 14
J: TRBJ2-2
size: few
V: TRBV5-1
D: NA
DNA: TGCGCCAGCAGCCGGGACTTGAACACCGGGGAGCTGTTTTTT
CDR3: CASSRDLNTGELFF

length: 18
J: TRBJ1-2
size: once
V: TRBV2
D: NA
DNA: TGTGCCAGCAGTGACGCCTTGGGGTCAGGAGGTTTTGACTATGGCTACACCTTC
CDR3: CASSDALGSGGFDYGYTF

length: 17
J: TRBJ1-5
size: NA
V: TRBV7-9
D: TRBD1
DNA: TGTTCCAGCAGCCCCGGGGTCGGACAGGAATTTAATCAGCCCCAGCATTTT
CDR3: CSSSPGVGQEFNQPQHF

length: 15
J: TRBJ2-3
size: NA
V: TRBV7-9
D: NA
DNA: TGTTCCAGCAACCGTCTAGGGAGGTCCCTCGATACGCAGTATTTT
CDR3: CSSNRLGRSLDTQYF

length: 10
J: TRBJ1-5
size: few
V: TRBV6-5
D: NA
DNA: TGTGCCAGCGACAATTGCACCCAGCATTTT
CDR3: CASDNCTQHF

length: 17
J: TRBJ1-1
size: NA
V: TRBV11-3
D: NA
DNA: TGTGCCAGCAGCGCCGGGGGGAGGGGACTTACGAACACTGAAGCTTTCTTT
CDR3: CASSAGGRGLTNTEAFF

length: 14
J: TRBJ2-3
size: NA
V: TRBV10-3
D: NA
DNA: TGTGCCATCAGGGCCGGGACACCCACAGATACGCAGTATTTT
CDR3: CAIRAGTPTDTQYF

length: 15
J: TRBJ1-2
size: NA
V: TRBV4-1
D: TRBD1
DNA: TGCGCCAGCAGCCAAGACAACAGGGGAAACTATGGCTACACCTTC
CDR3: CASSQDNRGNYGYTF

length: 14
J: TRBJ2-7
size: few
V: TRBV10-3
D: TRBD1
DNA: TGTGCCATCAGTGAGCTCCAGGGGGCTGAAGAGCAGTACTTC
CDR3: CAISELQGAEEQYF

length: 15
J: TRBJ1-1
size: NA
V: TRBV4-3
D: NA
DNA: TGCGCCAGCAGCCGCGATGATACAGGGACCACTGAAGCTTTCTTT
CDR3: CASSRDDTGTTEAFF

length: 20
J: TRBJ2-2
size: once
V: TRBV13
D: TRBD2
DNA: TGTGCCAGCAGTTCTCCGGGACTAGAGTTCAGTTACCGAGGCACCGGGGAGCTGTTTTTT
CDR3: CASSSPGLEFSYRGTGELFF

length: 13
J: TRBJ2-5
size: NA
V: TRBV11-3
D: NA
DNA: TGTGCCAGCAGGATGGGGGCAGGGGAGACCCAGTACTTC
CDR3: CASRMGAGETQYF

length: 16
J: TRBJ2-3
size: NA
V: TRBV27
D: TRBD2
DNA: TGTGCCAGCAGTTTATCGATGGCGGGAGAGACAGATACGCAGTATTTT
CDR3: CASSLSMAGETDTQYF

length: 17
J: TRBJ2-7
size: few
V: TRBV6-1
D: NA
DNA: TGTGCCAGCAGTGAAGCCTACCCGGCGAGGTTCACCTACGAGCAGTACTTC
CDR3: CASSEAYPARFTYEQYF

length: 14
J: TRBJ2-1
size: NA
V: TRBV5-4
D: TRBD2
DNA: TGTGCCAGCAGCTTTAGCGGGAGGGCCGCTGAGCAGTTCTTC
CDR3: CASSFSGRAAEQFF

length: 11
J: TRBJ2-1
size: NA
V: TRBV30
D: NA
DNA: TGTGCCTGGAGTAGCCCTAATGAGCAGTTCTTC
CDR3: CAWSSPNEQFF

length: 15
J: TRBJ1-5
size: once
V: TRBV30
D: NA
DNA: TGTGCCTGGAGTGACGGCGGGCATAGCAATCAGCCCCAGCATTTT
CDR3: CAWSDGGHSNQPQHF

length: 15
J: TRBJ1-3
size: NA
V: TRBV7-8
D: TRBD1
DNA: TGTGCCAGCAGCCCAGGGGGGAGCTCTGGAAACACCATATATTTT
CDR3: CASSPGGSSGNTIYF

length: 14
J: TRBJ1-3
size: few
V: TRBV5-6
D: NA
DNA: TGTGCCAGCAAAGTACTGAGCTCTGGAAACACCATATATTTT
CDR3: CASKVLSSGNTIYF

length: 14
J: TRBJ2-3
size: NA
V: TRBV19
D: TRBD1
DNA: TGTGCCAGCGGGACAGCGACCTTGCCAGATACGCAGTATTTT
CDR3: CASGTATLPDTQYF

length: 14
J: TRBJ2-5
size: NA
V: TRBV7-6
D: TRBD2
DNA: TGTGCCAGCAGCCCTGGGACTAGGCGAGAGACCCAGTACTTC
CDR3: CASSPGTRRETQYF

length: 13
J: TRBJ1-5
size: few
V: TRBV7-9
D: NA
DNA: TGTGCCAGCAGCTTACCGGGCAATCAGCCCCAGCATTTT
CDR3: CASSLPGNQPQHF

length: 13
J: TRBJ2-2
size: NA
V: TRBV18
D: NA
DNA: TGTGCCAGCTCCCCACTAAACACCGGGGAGCTGTTTTTT
CDR3: CASSPLNTGELFF

length: 16
J: TRBJ1-4
size: NA
V: TRBV10-3
D: TRBD1
DNA: TGTGCCATCAGTGAGCCGAACAGGGGGCGCGCTGAAAAACTGTTTTTT
CDR3: CAISEPNRGRAEKLFF

length: 13
J: TRBJ1-1
size: once
V: TRBV5-5
D: NA
DNA: TGTGCCAGCAGCTTGGGAACGGGCACTGAAGCTTTCTTT
CDR3: CASSLGTGTEAFF

length: 13
J: TRBJ1-1
size: few
V: TRBV7-9
D: NA
DNA: TGTGCTAGCAGCCCCAACGGGGAGCAAGAAGCTTTCTTT
CDR3: CASSPNGEQEAFF

length: 19
J: TRBJ1-3
size: NA
V: TRBV10-2
D: NA
DNA: TGCGCCAGCAGTGAAGAGTCGTCGGGGTCCCTCGACTCTGGAAACACCATATATTTT
CDR3: CASSEESSGSLDSGNTIYF

length: 14
J: TRBJ1-5
size: NA
V: TRBV2
D: NA
DNA: TGTGCCAGCAGCAGTACAGTAACTAATCAGCCCCAGCATTTT
CDR3: CASSSTVTNQPQHF

length: 17
J: TRBJ1-5
size: NA
V: TRBV5-8
D: NA
DNA: TGTGCCAGCAGCCCAAATGGGTGGGGGCGAAGCAATCAGCCCCAGCATTTT
CDR3: CASSPNGWGRSNQPQHF

length: 15
J: TRBJ2-3
size: NA
V: TRBV5-1
D: NA
DNA: TGCGCCAGCAGCTATACCGACGGGAGCACAGATACGCAGTATTTT
CDR3: CASSYTDGSTDTQYF

length: 15
J: TRBJ2-7
size: NA
V: TRBV6-6
D: TRBD1
DNA: TGTGCCAGCAGTTACTCGGGGGACAGGGGGGGCGAGCAGTACTTC
CDR3: CASSYSGDRGGEQYF

length: 14
J: TRBJ2-3
size: NA
V: TRBV4-2
D: NA
DNA: TGTGCCAGCAGCCAAGATAGCAGAACAGATACGCAGTATTTT
CDR3: CASSQDSRTDTQYF

length: 14
J: TRBJ2-7
size: NA
V: TRBV28
D: TRBD2
DNA: TGTGCCAGCTACACTAGCGGGAGGCCGGGCGAGCAGTACTTC
CDR3: CASYTSGRPGEQYF

length: 14
J: TRBJ2-5
size: NA
V: TRBV5-6
D: NA
DNA: TGTGCCAGCAGCTTGAAGAACAGGGACGAGACCCAGTACTTC
CDR3: CASSLKNRDETQYF

length: 15
J: TRBJ2-1
size: NA
V: TRBV27
D: TRBD1
DNA: TGTGCCAGCAGTCTCCAGGGGGAGTGGTACAATGAGCAGTTCTTC
CDR3: CASSLQGEWYNEQFF

length: 16
J: TRBJ1-1
size: NA
V: TRBV14
D: TRBD1
DNA: TGTGCCAGCAGCCAATCACAGGGGGCATGGAACACTGAAGCTTTCTTT
CDR3: CASSQSQGAWNTEAFF

length: 14
J: TRBJ2-3
size: NA
V: TRBV7-2
D: NA
DNA: TGTGCCAGCAGCCCCCAGGGCAACACAGATACGCAGTATTTT
CDR3: CASSPQGNTDTQYF

length: 15
J: TRBJ1-3
size: NA
V: TRBV5-1
D: NA
DNA: TGCGCCAGCAGCTTGCAGGGGAGCTCTGGAAACACCATATATTTT
CDR3: CASSLQGSSGNTIYF

length: 14
J: TRBJ2-7
size: NA
V: TRBV28
D: TRBD1
DNA: TGTGCCAGCAGTTCCTGGACAGGGAGCTACGAGCAGTACTTC
CDR3: CASSSWTGSYEQYF

length: 15
J: TRBJ1-1
size: NA
V: TRBV5-1
D: NA
DNA: TGCGCCAGCAGCTTGGAGGCGACAATCAACACTGAAGCTTTCTTT
CDR3: CASSLEATINTEAFF

length: 15
J: TRBJ1-4
size: few
V: TRBV7-9
D: TRBD1
DNA: TGTGCCAGCAGCTCCGCGACAGGGATAAATGAAAAACTGTTTTTT
CDR3: CASSSATGINEKLFF

length: 14
J: TRBJ1-3
size: NA
V: TRBV6-5
D: NA
DNA: TGTGCCAGCAGTTACTCGGCGGCCGGAAACACCATATATTTT
CDR3: CASSYSAAGNTIYF

length: 14
J: TRBJ2-5
size: NA
V: TRBV27
D: NA
DNA: TGTGCCAGCAGTTTTCGAGGGTGGCAAGAGACCCAGTACTTC
CDR3: CASSFRGWQETQYF